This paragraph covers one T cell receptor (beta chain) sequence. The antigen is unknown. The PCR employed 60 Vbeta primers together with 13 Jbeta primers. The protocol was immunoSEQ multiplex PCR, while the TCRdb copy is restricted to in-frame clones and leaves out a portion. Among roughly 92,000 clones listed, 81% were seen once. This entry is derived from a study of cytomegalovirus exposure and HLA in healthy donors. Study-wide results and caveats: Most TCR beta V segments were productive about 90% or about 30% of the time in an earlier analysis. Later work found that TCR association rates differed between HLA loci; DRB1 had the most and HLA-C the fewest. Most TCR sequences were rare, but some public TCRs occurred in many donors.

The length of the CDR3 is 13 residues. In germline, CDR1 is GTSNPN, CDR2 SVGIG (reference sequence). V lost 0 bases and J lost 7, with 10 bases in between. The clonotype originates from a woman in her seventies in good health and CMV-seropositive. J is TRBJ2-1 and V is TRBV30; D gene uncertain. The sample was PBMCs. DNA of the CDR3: TGTGCCTGGAGTGTACTTTTAGAGAATGAGCAGTTCTTC. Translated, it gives CAWSVLLENEQFF.